Shown below are 17 T cell receptor beta chains from a single sample sequenced in a study of T cells in narcolepsy (dated by TCRdb to between 2018 and 2020). Receptor libraries were prepared by the immunoSEQ multiplex PCR assay. This is the immuneACCESS table as TCRdb keeps it, with only in-frame sequences that have V and J called. A part of the clones is gone; compared with another copy, unresolved V genes explain less than half, and the rest is unexplained. The sample table holds 30,000 to 35,000 clones, of which roughly 90% were seen once. The ten most abundant clones make up about 0.79% of the sample. The sequenced sample was CD45RA- memory CD4+ T cells from PBMCs. The sample's cell subset or site label, decoded: memory T cells sorted ex vivo from peripheral blood. The origin of the receptors is a human donor with narcolepsy.

Note on this clone: The junction does not match germline at one end; this may be a read error. The V call is TRBV7-2, the J call TRBJ2-3, with TRBD2 matching over 9 bases. There are 16 residues in the CDR3. Germline CDR1 is SGHTA and CDR2 is FQGNSA. CDR3 DNA: TGTGCCAGCAGCGCAGGGGTGGGGACTAGCACAAATACGCAGTATTTT. It is translated as CASSAGVGTSTNTQYF.

This chain joins TRBV7-2 and TRBJ2-3; no firm D call. The germline V and J ends were trimmed by 5 bases and 0 bases, with 12 bases remaining between them. This CDR3 region has 15 residues. The germline V gene encodes CDR1 SGHTA and CDR2 FQGNSA. CDR3 bases: TGTGCCAGCAGCCCGTCGGTTACTAGCACAGATACGCAGTATTTT. It specifies CASSPSVTSTDTQYF.

The CDR3 loop is CASGPRTGTSYEQYF. The CDR3 nucleotides are TGCGCCAGCGGACCTCGTACCGGGACCTCCTACGAGCAGTACTTC. The gene calls are TRBV5-1 and TRBJ2-7; TRBD1 or TRBD2 may be the D gene (5 bases each). Germline values: CDR1 SGHRS, CDR2 YFSETQ. This CDR3 comprises 15 residues. V shed 7 bases and J shed 0 bases, with 17 bases lying between them.

The chain joins TRBV5-6 to TRBJ2-1; D unclear. The CDR3 sequence is 15 residues long. Per the germline V gene, CDR1 is SGHDT and CDR2 is YYEEEE. V dropped 0 bases and J dropped 0 bases, with 7 bases sitting between them. For the CDR3, the DNA is TGTGCCAGCAGCTTGGCTCCAGGCTCCTACAATGAGCAGTTCTTC. Translated, it gives CASSLAPGSYNEQFF.

The chain recombines TRBV28 with TRBJ2-2; TRBD1 matches 8 bases. V dropped 6 bases and J dropped 4; count of bases not matched to a gene: 7. This CDR3 is 15 amino acids long. CDR1 and CDR2 from the germline V gene are MDHEN and SYDVKM. The CDR3 DNA follows: TGTGCCAGCAGAATGGGGGGACAGGTCACCGGGGAGCTGTTTTTT. Translated, it gives CASRMGGQVTGELFF.

The chain uses TRBV28 and TRBJ1-1; D perhaps matches TRBD1 (5 bases). The CDR3 has 15 residues. The V gene lost 5 bases and the J gene lost 11 bases, with 24 bases spanning the gap. Germline V CDR1 and CDR2: MDHEN, SYDVKM. CDR3 protein: CASSLTPGRRAWAFF. CDR3 DNA: TGTGCCAGCAGTCTCACCCCGGGACGGAGGGCTTGGGCTTTCTTT.

V usage is TRBV30 and J usage is TRBJ1-2; TRBD1 agrees at 7 bases. The ends lost 2 bases at V and 5 bases at J; junction bases unmatched: 11. CDR1 is GTSNPN, CDR2 SVGIG, per germline (reference sequence). The length of the CDR3 is 15 residues. Here the CDR3 reads CAWSTGTVTPYGYTF. For the CDR3, the DNA is TGTGCCTGGAGTACCGGGACAGTGACCCCTTATGGCTACACCTTC. The full variable domain, with the rest looked up from reference TRBV30 and TRBJ1-2, is SQTIHQWPATLVQPVGSPLSLECTVEGTSNPNLYWYRQAAGRGLQLLFYSVGIGQISSEVPQNLSASRPQDRQFILSSKKLLLSDSGFYLCAWSTGTVTPYGYTFGSGTRLTVV.

The V gene is TRBV18, the J gene TRBJ2-5; no clear D. V was clipped by 5 bases and J by 0 bases, with 10 bases between them. The germline CDR1 and CDR2 sequences are KGHSH and LQKENI. There are 14 residues in the CDR3. DNA for the CDR3: TGTGCCAGCTCAGCAACAAGGAACCAAGAGACCCAGTACTTC. Protein sequence: CASSATRNQETQYF.

The chain has TRBV7-6 and TRBJ2-7; D ambiguous. Between the trimmed V and J ends, which lost 1 base and 5 bases, there was a span of 15 bases. This CDR3 contains 15 residues. The V gene's germline CDR1 is SGHVS and CDR2 FNYEAQ. The DNA for the CDR3 is TGTGCCAGCAGCTTAGTTATTGGTTGGCAGAACGAGCAGTACTTC. Protein sequence: CASSLVIGWQNEQYF.

The genes are TRBV7-9 and TRBJ2-7; D could derive from TRBD1 or TRBD2 (6 bases each). V lost 5 bases and J 2 bases, leaving 7 bases between the germline ends. Germline CDR1 reads SEHNR; CDR2 reads FQNEAQ (reference sequence). This CDR3 is built from 12 residues. The CDR3 coding sequence is TGTGCCAGCAGCGGGGGGCCCTACGAGCAGTACTTC. It specifies CASSGGPYEQYF.

The genes are TRBV28 and TRBJ1-5; 9 bases agree with TRBD1. CDR3 length: 14 residues. V was pared by 6 bases and J by 6 bases, with 6 bases of the junction left unmatched. The germline CDR1 and CDR2 sequences are MDHEN and SYDVKM. The CDR3 reads CASRRDREGQPQHF. The CDR3 region has the DNA TGTGCCAGCAGGCGGGACAGGGAAGGTCAGCCCCAGCATTTT.

This chain links TRBV9 with TRBJ2-7; TRBD2 aligns across 14 bases. V was clipped by 4 bases and J by 6 bases; unmatched bases: 9. The CDR3 spans 16 residues. Germline CDR1 and CDR2: SGDLS and YYNGEE. CDR3 DNA sequence: TGTGCCAGCAGCCCCACAGGTGGGACTAGCGGGAGCGAGCAGTACTTC. Amino acid sequence: CASSPTGGTSGSEQYF. Supplemented by reference TRBV9 and TRBJ2-7, the full variable domain reads DSGVTQTPKHLITATGQRVTLRCSPRSGDLSVYWYQQSLDQGLQFLIQYYNGEERAKGNILERFSAQQFPDLHSELNLSSLELGDSALYFCASSPTGGTSGSEQYFGPGTRLTVT.

As DNA, the CDR3 is TGTGCCAGCACCCCTGGGGGGGCTACCCACAATGAGCAGTTCTTC. It codes for CASTPGGATHNEQFF. The rearrangement joins TRBV6-1 to TRBJ2-1, with a possible D match to TRBD2 (7 bases). Trimming took 7 bases from V and 5 from J, leaving 18 bases between them. The CDR3 extends over 15 amino acids. Germline loops: CDR1 MNHNS, CDR2 SASEGT.

The CDR3 sequence is CASSFPPASGNEQFF. CDR3 DNA: TGTGCCAGCAGCTTTCCCCCGGCTAGCGGGAATGAGCAGTTCTTC. The rearrangement links TRBV5-4 to TRBJ2-1, with 8 nucleotides matching TRBD2. Looked up from germline, CDR1 is SGHNT and CDR2 is YYREEE (reference sequence). The CDR3 runs to 15 residues. The trim removed 2 bases at V and 7 bases at J, leaving 8 bases unmatched.

This chain links TRBV15 with TRBJ2-1, with a possible D match to TRBD1 (6 bases). CDR1 and CDR2 (germline): LNHNV, YYDKDF (reference sequence). Trimming took off 5 bases at V and 4 bases at J, with 12 bases between the two ends. CDR3 length: 14 amino acids. The CDR3 nucleotides are TGTGCCACCAGCCCAAGGACAGCGTACAATGAGCAGTTCTTC. It translates to CATSPRTAYNEQFF.

V usage is TRBV28 and J usage is TRBJ2-2; 9 nucleotides agree with TRBD2. The CDR3 totals 14 residues. Germline-derived CDR1 and CDR2 are MDHEN and SYDVKM. The J segment lost 4 bases and the V segment lost 6 bases, leaving 3 bases of the junction unmatched. As DNA, the CDR3 is TGTGCCAGCAGACTTAGCGGGGGCACCGGGGAGCTGTTTTTT. This translates into CASRLSGGTGELFF.

The V call is TRBV7-8, the J call TRBJ1-6; tentatively, D is TRBD1 (6 bases). The CDR3 consists of 15 residues. V lost 7 bases and J lost 9, with 19 bases in between. Germline CDR1 SGHVS, CDR2 FQNEAQ. The chain's CDR3 is CASTPTGGLGSPLHF. CDR3 in DNA: TGTGCCAGCACACCAACGGGGGGGCTGGGTTCACCCCTCCACTTT.